These 31 T cell receptor beta chains were all obtained from the same sample, sequenced in a study of patients and donors after allogeneic stem cell transplantation. TCRdb ran MiXCR on the RT-PCR reads and lists one entry per CDR3 protein. The sample records hundreds of thousands of distinct CDR3 sequences, roughly 14% being singletons. The sequenced sample was blood, either unsorted or a sorted T cell fraction (not recorded which). Every receptor here comes from a human donor who was either an allogeneic HSCT recipient or a stem cell or donor lymphocyte infusion donor (not recorded which). It is not recorded whose cells these are; they may come from a transplant donor.

The gene calls are TRBV5-6 and TRBJ2-5; tentatively, D is TRBD1 (6 bases). Germline values: CDR1 SGHDT, CDR2 YYEEEE. Deletions cut 7 bases from V and 1 base from J, with 11 bases between. This CDR3 has 13 amino acids. CDR3 DNA sequence: TGTGCCAGCGGCCGACAGGCCCAAGAGACCCAGTACTTC. Its protein product is CASGRQAQETQYF.

In its sample, this clonotype was seen many times. The rearrangement links TRBV5-1 to TRBJ2-7, with TRBD1 matching 7 bases. Germline CDR1 SGHRS, CDR2 YFSETQ. The J segment lost 2 bases and the V segment lost 2 bases, leaving 7 bases of the junction unmatched. The CDR3 loop spans 15 amino acids. The CDR3 protein is CASSFIARGTYEQYF. In nucleotides, the CDR3 is TGCGCCAGCAGCTTTATCGCCAGGGGGACCTACGAGCAGTACTTC.

The chain employs TRBV7-2 and TRBJ2-3; no definite D call. The V end was cut by 0 bases, the J end by 6 bases, with 13 bases between. The germline V gene has CDR1 SGHTA and CDR2 FQGNSA. The CDR3 covers 15 residues. The CDR3 spells CASSLAGVYDDTQYF. Written as DNA, the CDR3 is TGTGCCAGCAGCTTAGCCGGAGTGTACGACGATACGCAGTATTTT. Combining the CDR3 with reference TRBV7-2 and TRBJ2-3 gives the whole variable domain GAGVSQSPSNKVTEKGKDVELRCDPISGHTALYWYRQSLGQGLEFLIYFQGNSAPDKSGLPSDRFSAERTGGSVSTLTIQRTQQEDSAVYLCASSLAGVYDDTQYFGPGTRLTVL.

This clonotype was seen only a few times. The rearrangement links TRBV2 to TRBJ2-3; TRBD2 is a possible D gene (5 bases). The CDR3 is made up of 14 amino acids. From germline, CDR1 is SNHLY and CDR2 FYNNEI. V shed 4 bases and J shed 4 bases, with 12 bases lying between them. The chain's CDR3 is CASSVATRADTQYF. The CDR3 DNA reads TGTGCCAGCAGTGTAGCAACTAGAGCAGATACGCAGTATTTT.

This clonotype was seen ten or more times. This chain connects TRBV20-1 to TRBJ2-3, with a weak D call TRBD2 (7 bases). The ends were cut back, 6 bases at V and 1 base at J, with 14 bases in the middle. The CDR3 is 14 residues long. In germline, CDR1 is DFQATT, CDR2 SNEGSKA (reference sequence). The CDR3 reads CSARGGLGTDTQYF. The CDR3, as DNA: TGCAGTGCAAGGGGGGGCCTCGGCACAGATACGCAGTATTTT.

In this sample, this clonotype turned up many times. This chain uses TRBV12-3 or TRBV12-4 with TRBJ1-5, with TRBD1 identical over 7 bases. V dropped 6 bases and J dropped 3; count of bases not matched to a gene: 5. There are 14 residues in the CDR3. This CDR3 reads CASRLTGPNQPQHF. The DNA of the CDR3 is TGTGCCAGCAGACTGACAGGGCCCAATCAGCCCCAGCATTTT.

This clonotype was seen at least ten times. In DNA, the CDR3 is TGTGCCAGCAGCTTAAGGCGGGGCACTGAAGCTTTCTTT. It is translated as CASSLRRGTEAFF. The chain joins TRBV7-2 to TRBJ1-1; no clear D. The CDR3 runs 13 residues. Germline V CDR1 and CDR2: SGHTA, FQGNSA. With 2 bases removed from V and 4 bases from J, the gap between germline ends came to 8 bases.

This clonotype was observed a handful of times. The chain combines TRBV5-6 with TRBJ2-3; D is unclear. Trimming cost V 0 bases and J 0 bases, with 8 bases left between them. Germline CDR1 reads SGHDT; CDR2 reads YYEEEE. The CDR3 covers 15 residues. The CDR3 sequence: CASSLEDPSTDTQYF. The CDR3, as DNA: TGTGCCAGCAGCTTGGAAGATCCTAGCACAGATACGCAGTATTTT.

This clonotype was observed many times. The rearrangement joins TRBV5-1 to TRBJ2-7, with D uncertain. The germline V gene has CDR1 SGHRS and CDR2 YFSETQ. This CDR3 spans 13 amino acids. Trimming stripped 1 base from V and 7 bases from J, with 12 bases between. The CDR3 region is CASSLRVAREQYF. CDR3 in DNA: TGCGCCAGCAGCTTGAGGGTGGCGAGGGAGCAGTACTTC. Complete variable domain (other parts from reference TRBV5-1 and TRBJ2-7): KAGVTQTPRYLIKTRGQQVTLSCSPISGHRSVSWYQQTPGQGLQFLFEYFSETQRNKGNFPGRFSGRQFSNSRSEMNVSTLELGDSALYLCASSLRVAREQYFGPGTRLTVT.

This clonotype has at least ten counts. The rearrangement links TRBV4-3 to TRBJ1-2; 7 nucleotides align to TRBD1. Germline-derived CDR1 and CDR2 are LGHNA and YSLEER. The CDR3 is 16 amino acids. V lost 4 bases and J lost 8; bases outside the gene matches: 16. CDR3 protein: CASSLSTGTEVRGYTF. CDR3 coding DNA: TGCGCCAGCAGCCTTTCGACAGGGACCGAGGTTAGGGGCTACACCTTC.

This clonotype was counted a few times. V usage is TRBV7-7 and J usage is TRBJ2-3; 7 nucleotides agree with TRBD1. The J segment lost 1 base and the V segment lost 1 base, leaving 2 bases of the junction unmatched. CDR1 and CDR2 (germline): SSHAT, FNYEAQ (reference sequence). This CDR3 has 15 amino acids. CDR3 bases: TGTGCCAGCAGCTTAGGGGACAGCCGCACAGATACGCAGTATTTT. It is translated as CASSLGDSRTDTQYF.

This clonotype has at least ten counts. The chain couples TRBV11-2 to TRBJ2-1; D could derive from TRBD1 or TRBD2 (5 bases each). The V and J ends lost 2 bases and 7 bases respectively, with 24 bases between them. CDR3 length: 18 amino acids. The germline V gene has CDR1 SGHAT and CDR2 FQNNGV. CDR3 bases: TGTGCCAGCAGCTTACTTCTCCCACTCGGTGGGACGGGTAATGAGCAGTTCTTC. It is translated as CASSLLLPLGGTGNEQFF.

V is TRBV6-2 or TRBV6-3 and J is TRBJ2-1, with 13 bases matching TRBD2. Germline V gives CDR1 MNHEY, CDR2 SVGEGT. J gave up 9 bases and V 6 bases, and 8 bases lay outside the gene matches. The CDR3 runs to 15 residues. The CDR3 region is CASRPLAGGRGEQFF. The CDR3 coding sequence is TGTGCCAGCAGACCACTAGCGGGGGGGAGAGGTGAGCAGTTCTTC.

This clonotype showed up many times. The V and J genes are TRBV4-3 and TRBJ1-2; possible D gene TRBD1, 6 bases. The germline V gene encodes CDR1 LGHNA and CDR2 YSLEER. The CDR3 has 15 residues. The V end lost 2 bases, the J end lost 4 bases, and 14 bases lay between the germline ends. CDR3 protein: CASSQNTGRGYGYTF. The CDR3 nucleotides are TGCGCCAGCAGCCAAAATACAGGGAGGGGCTATGGCTACACCTTC.

This clonotype was seen more than once but under ten times. The gene calls are TRBV7-2 and TRBJ2-7; 8 positions match TRBD2. V dropped 3 bases and J dropped 4; count of bases not matched to a gene: 2. From germline, CDR1 is SGHTA and CDR2 FQGNSA. The CDR3 totals 13 residues. For the CDR3, the DNA is TGTGCCAGCAGCTTTCCGGGAGGGTACGAGCAGTACTTC. Protein sequence: CASSFPGGYEQYF.

In this sample, this clonotype turned up a few times. The gene calls are TRBV10-3 and TRBJ1-2; D is possibly TRBD1 (6 bases). V lost 4 bases, J lost 1 base, and 16 bases lay in between. The germline V gene encodes CDR1 ENHRY and CDR2 SYGVKD. The CDR3 sequence is 16 residues long. The CDR3 here is CAISAVRTALNYGYTF. The DNA of the CDR3 is TGTGCCATCAGTGCCGTCCGGACAGCTCTTAACTATGGCTACACCTTC.

The sample holds many counts of this clonotype. The J gene is TRBJ1-5, the V gene TRBV6-1; D ambiguous. Deletions cut 5 bases from V and 3 bases from J, with 11 bases between. The CDR3 spans 14 residues. Germline V gives CDR1 MNHNS, CDR2 SASEGT. CDR3 sequence reads: CASSKNVANQPQHF. Here the CDR3 DNA reads TGTGCCAGCAGTAAGAACGTAGCCAATCAGCCCCAGCATTTT.

The chain links TRBV19 to TRBJ2-2, with 11 bases that match TRBD2. The CDR3 is made up of 17 amino acids. V lost 1 base and J lost 4; bases outside the gene matches: 5. Germline V CDR1 and CDR2: LNHDA, SQIVND (reference sequence). Written as DNA, the CDR3 is TGTGCCAGTAGTATAGTCAAACTAGCGGGAGTCACCGGGGAGCTGTTTTTT. Protein sequence: CASSIVKLAGVTGELFF.

The chain uses TRBV11-2 and TRBJ2-2; D is possibly TRBD2 (7 bases). The CDR3 covers 17 residues. CDR1 SGHAT and CDR2 FQNNGV come from the germline V gene. V gave up 4 bases and J gave up 4 bases, with 19 bases separating them. The DNA for the CDR3 is TGTGCCAGCAGCTCAAGAAGGGGGGGCCGCGGCACCGGGGAGCTGTTTTTT. Amino acids: CASSSRRGGRGTGELFF.

This chain links TRBV6-1 with TRBJ1-1; maybe TRBD1 (6 bases). Germline lookup yields CDR1 MNHNS and CDR2 SASEGT. V was clipped by 5 bases and J by 2 bases, with 15 bases between them. The CDR3 has 15 residues. CDR3 sequence (DNA): TGTGCCAGCAGTCGGCCCAGACAGGTTAACACTGAAGCTTTCTTT. It codes for CASSRPRQVNTEAFF.

The gene calls are TRBV6-2 or TRBV6-3 and TRBJ2-7; D is unresolved. With 8 bases removed from V and 2 bases from J, the gap between germline ends came to 10 bases. This CDR3 contains 12 residues. The germline V gene has CDR1 MNHEY and CDR2 SVGEGT. The CDR3 nucleotides read TGTGCCAGCCAGGACGGACCCTACGAGCAGTACTTC. Encoded protein: CASQDGPYEQYF.

This clonotype was counted at least ten times. This chain links TRBV4-1 with TRBJ1-1; possibly TRBD1 for D (6 bases). CDR1 is MGHRA, CDR2 YSYEKL, per germline. The V end was cut by 2 bases, the J end by 1 base, with 11 bases between. This CDR3 contains 15 residues. The CDR3 region is CASSQPRTENTEAFF. The CDR3 coding sequence is TGCGCCAGCAGCCAACCTAGGACAGAGAACACTGAAGCTTTCTTT.

This clonotype was picked up many times. The genes are TRBV5-4 and TRBJ2-7; D ambiguous. Germline lookup yields CDR1 SGHNT and CDR2 YYREEE (reference sequence). This CDR3 spans 12 amino acids. The V end was cut by 0 bases, the J end by 3 bases, with 4 bases between. Here the CDR3 DNA reads TGTGCCAGCAGCTTGGATGGCTACGAGCAGTACTTC. The encoded protein is CASSLDGYEQYF.

This clonotype was seen only a few times. The CDR3 loop reads CASSQNRAANTEAFF. CDR3 nucleotide sequence: TGTGCCAGCAGTCAAAACAGGGCTGCGAACACTGAAGCTTTCTTT. V usage is TRBV27 and J usage is TRBJ1-1, with a possible D match to TRBD1 (6 bases). The CDR3 sequence is 15 residues long. Germline CDR1 MNHEY, CDR2 SMNVEV (reference sequence). V was pared by 5 bases and J by 1 base, with 14 bases between.

The V gene is TRBV28, the J gene TRBJ2-5; 11 nucleotides line up with TRBD2. Per the germline V gene, CDR1 is MDHEN and CDR2 is SYDVKM. The junction had 10 bases not matched to a gene; V was cut back by 8 bases and J by 5 bases. The CDR3 sequence is 15 residues long. The CDR3 loop reads CASLVAGGPWETQYF. CDR3 coding DNA: TGTGCCAGCCTTGTAGCGGGAGGGCCGTGGGAGACCCAGTACTTC.

This clonotype was found many times. The CDR3 is CASSQAGGSYNEQFF. CDR3 bases: TGTGCCAGCTCACAAGCGGGGGGGTCCTACAATGAGCAGTTCTTC. The J gene is TRBJ2-1, the V gene TRBV11-3, with 10 bases aligning to TRBD2. V lost 8 bases and J lost 1; bases outside the gene matches: 5. CDR3 length: 15 amino acids. Germline V gives CDR1 SGHNT, CDR2 YENEEA. The full variable domain, its missing parts supplied by reference TRBV11-3 and TRBJ2-1, is EAGVVQSPRYKIIEKKQPVAFWCNPISGHNTLYWYLQNLGQGPELLIRYENEEAVDDSQLPKDRFSAERLKGVDSTLKIQPAELGDSAVYLCASSQAGGSYNEQFFGPGTRLTVL.

This clonotype was seen many times. The chain uses TRBV20-1 and TRBJ1-1; TRBD1 aligns across 9 bases. CDR1 is DFQATT, CDR2 SNEGSKA, per germline (reference sequence). This CDR3 has 13 residues. The trim removed 5 bases at V and 4 bases at J, leaving 5 bases unmatched. CDR3 nucleotide sequence: TGCAGTGCTGGGACAGGGTACGGCACTGAAGCTTTCTTT. It is translated as CSAGTGYGTEAFF.

This clonotype was seen a few times. V and J are TRBV30 and TRBJ1-2; maybe TRBD1 (5 bases). Germline assignment: CDR1 GTSNPN and CDR2 SVGIG (reference sequence). V was pared by 0 bases and J by 3 bases, with 14 bases between. CDR3 length equals 15 residues. CDR3 sequence reads: CAWSVSRAGDYGYTF. For the CDR3, the DNA is TGTGCCTGGAGTGTTAGCAGGGCGGGGGACTATGGCTACACCTTC.

This clonotype was seen a handful of times. The chain carries TRBV3-1 and TRBJ1-3; no firm D call. The germline V gene encodes CDR1 LGHDT and CDR2 YNNKEL (reference sequence). Trimming left V 3 bases short and J 0 bases short, with 9 bases between. The CDR3 runs 15 residues. CDR3 DNA sequence: TGTGCCAGCAGCCACCCGCCGGGCTCTGGAAACACCATATATTTT. Its translation: CASSHPPGSGNTIYF.

In its sample, this clonotype is medium-sized. The gene calls are TRBV4-2 and TRBJ2-1, with 12 positions matching TRBD2. Trimming at V came to 3 bases and at J to 7 bases, leaving 7 bases not matched to a gene. The length of the CDR3 is 16 residues. The germline gives CDR1 LGHNA, CDR2 YNFKEQ. The CDR3 DNA reads as TGTGCCAGCAGCCATGACCTAGCGGGAGGGAGGAATGAGCAGTTCTTC. Its translation is CASSHDLAGGRNEQFF.

The genes are TRBV11-3 and TRBJ2-3; D is unclear. From germline, CDR1 is SGHNT and CDR2 YENEEA. V dropped 1 base and J dropped 5 bases, with 10 bases sitting between them. This CDR3 has 14 amino acids. CDR3 amino acids: CASSLVSGLDTQYF. DNA for the CDR3: TGTGCCAGCAGCTTAGTCAGTGGGTTAGATACGCAGTATTTT.